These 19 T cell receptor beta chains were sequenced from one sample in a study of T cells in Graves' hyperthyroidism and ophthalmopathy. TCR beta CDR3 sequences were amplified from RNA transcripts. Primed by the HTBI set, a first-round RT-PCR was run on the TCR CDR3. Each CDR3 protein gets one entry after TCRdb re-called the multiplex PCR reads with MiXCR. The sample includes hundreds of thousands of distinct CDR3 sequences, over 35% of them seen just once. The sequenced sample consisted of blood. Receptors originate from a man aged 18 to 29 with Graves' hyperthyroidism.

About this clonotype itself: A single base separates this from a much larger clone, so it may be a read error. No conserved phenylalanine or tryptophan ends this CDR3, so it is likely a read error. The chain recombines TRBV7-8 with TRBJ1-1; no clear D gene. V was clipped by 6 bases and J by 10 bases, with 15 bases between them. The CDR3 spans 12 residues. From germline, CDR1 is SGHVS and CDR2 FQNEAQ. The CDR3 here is CASSHTAASAFL. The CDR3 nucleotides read TGTGCCAGCAGTCATACAGCCGCCTCAGCTTTCCTT.

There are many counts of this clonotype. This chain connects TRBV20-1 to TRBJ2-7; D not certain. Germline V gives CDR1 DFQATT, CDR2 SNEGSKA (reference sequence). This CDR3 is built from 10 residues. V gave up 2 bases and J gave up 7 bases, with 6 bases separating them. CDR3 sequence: CSARLWEQYF. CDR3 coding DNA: TGCAGTGCTAGACTTTGGGAGCAGTACTTC.

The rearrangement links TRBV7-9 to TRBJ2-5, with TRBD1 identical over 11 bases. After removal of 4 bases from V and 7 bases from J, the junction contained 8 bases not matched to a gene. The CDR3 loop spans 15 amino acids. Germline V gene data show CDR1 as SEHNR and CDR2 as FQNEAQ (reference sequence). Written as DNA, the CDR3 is TGTGCCAGCAGCTCCTGGACAGGGGGCGGCGGGACCCAGTACTTC. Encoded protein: CASSSWTGGGGTQYF.

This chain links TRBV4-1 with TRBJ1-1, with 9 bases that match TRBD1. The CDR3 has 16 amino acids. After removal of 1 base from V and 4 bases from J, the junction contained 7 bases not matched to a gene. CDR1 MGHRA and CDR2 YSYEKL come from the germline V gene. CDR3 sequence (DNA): TGCGCCAGCAGCCAAGGACAGGGGGTTGGGGGCACTGAAGCTTTCTTT. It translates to CASSQGQGVGGTEAFF.

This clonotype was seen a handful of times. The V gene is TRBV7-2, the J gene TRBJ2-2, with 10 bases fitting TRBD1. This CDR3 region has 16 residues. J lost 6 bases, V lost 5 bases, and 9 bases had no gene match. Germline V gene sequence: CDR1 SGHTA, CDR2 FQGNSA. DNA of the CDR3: TGTGCCAGCAGCACCCGGACAGGGGGAGGACCCGGGGAGCTGTTTTTT. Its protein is CASSTRTGGGPGELFF.

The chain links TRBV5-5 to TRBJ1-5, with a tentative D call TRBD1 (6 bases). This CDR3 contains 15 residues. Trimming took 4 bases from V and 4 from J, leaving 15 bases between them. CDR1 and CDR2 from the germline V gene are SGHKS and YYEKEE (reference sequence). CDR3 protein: CASSPGGGRNQPQHF. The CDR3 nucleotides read TGTGCCAGCAGCCCTGGAGGGGGGCGTAATCAGCCCCAGCATTTT.

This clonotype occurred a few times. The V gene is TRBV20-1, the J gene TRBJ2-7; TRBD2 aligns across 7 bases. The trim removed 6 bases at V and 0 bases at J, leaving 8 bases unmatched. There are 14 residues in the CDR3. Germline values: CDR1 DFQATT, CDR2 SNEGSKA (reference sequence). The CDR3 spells CSAEAGSDSYEQYF. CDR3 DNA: TGCAGTGCCGAAGCGGGGAGCGACTCCTACGAGCAGTACTTC.

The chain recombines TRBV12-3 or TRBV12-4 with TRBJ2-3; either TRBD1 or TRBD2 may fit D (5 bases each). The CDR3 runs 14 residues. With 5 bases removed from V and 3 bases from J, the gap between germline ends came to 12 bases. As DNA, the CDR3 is TGTGCCAGCAGTGATTTGGGGGAAACAGATACGCAGTATTTT. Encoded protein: CASSDLGETDTQYF.

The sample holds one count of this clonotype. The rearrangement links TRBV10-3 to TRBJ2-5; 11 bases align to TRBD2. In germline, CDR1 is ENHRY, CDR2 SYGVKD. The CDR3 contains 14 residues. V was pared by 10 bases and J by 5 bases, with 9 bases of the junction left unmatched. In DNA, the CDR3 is TGTGCCAGCAATAGCGGGGGGGCCCGGGAGACCCAGTACTTC. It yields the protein CASNSGGARETQYF.

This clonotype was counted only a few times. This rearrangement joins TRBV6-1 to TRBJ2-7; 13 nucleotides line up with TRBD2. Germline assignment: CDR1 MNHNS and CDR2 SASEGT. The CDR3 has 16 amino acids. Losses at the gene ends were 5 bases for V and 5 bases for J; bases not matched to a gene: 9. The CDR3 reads CASSYSAGLAGDEQYF. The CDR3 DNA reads TGTGCCAGCAGTTACTCTGCTGGACTAGCGGGAGACGAGCAGTACTTC.

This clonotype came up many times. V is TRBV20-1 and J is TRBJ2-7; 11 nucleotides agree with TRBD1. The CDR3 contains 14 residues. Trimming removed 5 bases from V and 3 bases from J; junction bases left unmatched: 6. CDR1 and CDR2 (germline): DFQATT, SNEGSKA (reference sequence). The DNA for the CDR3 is TGCAGTGCTCCGGCCGGGACAGGGGGCTACGAGCAGTACTTC. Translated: CSAPAGTGGYEQYF.

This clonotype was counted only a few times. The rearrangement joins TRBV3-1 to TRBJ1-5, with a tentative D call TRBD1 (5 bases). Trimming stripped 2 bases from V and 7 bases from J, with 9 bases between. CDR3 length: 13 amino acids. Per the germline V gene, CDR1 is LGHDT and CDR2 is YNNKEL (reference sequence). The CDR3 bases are TGTGCCAGCAGCCAAACAGGTGGGCAGCCCCAGCATTTT. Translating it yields CASSQTGGQPQHF.

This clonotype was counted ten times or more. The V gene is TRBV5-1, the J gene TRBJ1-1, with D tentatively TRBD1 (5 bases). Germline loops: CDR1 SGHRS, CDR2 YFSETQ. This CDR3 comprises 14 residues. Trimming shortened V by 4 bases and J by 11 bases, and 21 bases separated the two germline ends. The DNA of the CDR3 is TGCGCCAGCAGCCCTGGACACGCGAAAACTTCCGCTTTCTTT. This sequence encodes CASSPGHAKTSAFF. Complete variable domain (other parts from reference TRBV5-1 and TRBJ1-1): KAGVTQTPRYLIKTRGQQVTLSCSPISGHRSVSWYQQTPGQGLQFLFEYFSETQRNKGNFPGRFSGRQFSNSRSEMNVSTLELGDSALYLCASSPGHAKTSAFFGQGTRLTVV.

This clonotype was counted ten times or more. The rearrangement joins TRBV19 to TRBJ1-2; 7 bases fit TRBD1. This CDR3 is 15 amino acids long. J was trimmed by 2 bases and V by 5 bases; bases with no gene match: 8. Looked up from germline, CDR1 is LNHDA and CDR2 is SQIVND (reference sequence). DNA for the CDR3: TGTGCCAGTAGTTCGCACCCGGACAGGAACTATGGCTACACCTTC. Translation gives CASSSHPDRNYGYTF.

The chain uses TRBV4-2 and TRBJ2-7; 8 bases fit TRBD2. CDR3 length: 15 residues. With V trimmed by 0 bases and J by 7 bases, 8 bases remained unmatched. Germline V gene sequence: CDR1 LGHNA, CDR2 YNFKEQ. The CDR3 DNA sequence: TGTGCCAGCAGCCAAGATCGACTAGCGCGAGGAGAGCAGTACTTC. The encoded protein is CASSQDRLARGEQYF.

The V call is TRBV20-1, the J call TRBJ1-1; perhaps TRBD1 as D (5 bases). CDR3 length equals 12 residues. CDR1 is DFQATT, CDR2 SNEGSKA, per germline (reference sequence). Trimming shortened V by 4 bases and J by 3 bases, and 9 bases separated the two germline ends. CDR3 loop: CSATWGYTEAFF. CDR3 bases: TGCAGTGCTACCTGGGGCTACACTGAAGCTTTCTTT.

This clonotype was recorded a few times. The CDR3 nucleotides read TGTGCCAGCAAGGACAGGCGGACCTACAAACTGTTTTTT. Protein sequence: CASKDRRTYKLFF. J is TRBJ1-4 and V is TRBV5-5; 7 bases match TRBD1. The junction had 10 bases not matched to a gene; V was cut back by 6 bases and J by 11 bases. Germline V gene data show CDR1 as SGHKS and CDR2 as YYEKEE (reference sequence). The CDR3 has 13 amino acids.

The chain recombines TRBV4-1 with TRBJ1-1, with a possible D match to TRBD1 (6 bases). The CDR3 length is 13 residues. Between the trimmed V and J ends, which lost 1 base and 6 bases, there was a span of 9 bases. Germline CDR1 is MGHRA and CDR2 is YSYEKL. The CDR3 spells CASSQAYRAEAFF. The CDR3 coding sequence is TGCGCCAGCAGCCAAGCATACAGGGCTGAAGCTTTCTTT.

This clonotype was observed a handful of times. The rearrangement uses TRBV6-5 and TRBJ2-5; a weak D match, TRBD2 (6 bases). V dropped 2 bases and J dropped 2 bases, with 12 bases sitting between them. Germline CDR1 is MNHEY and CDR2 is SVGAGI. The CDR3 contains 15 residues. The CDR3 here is CASSYEEGFQETQYF. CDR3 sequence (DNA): TGTGCCAGCAGTTACGAGGAGGGCTTTCAAGAGACCCAGTACTTC.